The following is a T cell receptor (beta chain) sequence with its context. Its specificity is unknown. It was with a sample-barcoded 5' primer and a J-beta primer mix that a second PCR of roughly 7 to 12 cycles was run. MiXCR, applied by TCRdb to the 5' RACE reads, yields one record per CDR3 protein. This sample has about 970,000 distinct CDR3 sequences, with 51% found just once. At least 5.5 micrograms of total RNA were extracted per sample. This CDR3 is 13 amino acids long. Germline V gene lookup returns CDR1 SGHTA and CDR2 FQGNSA. The J segment lost 3 bases and the V segment lost 7 bases, leaving 4 bases of the junction unmatched. These data belong to a study of blood T cells in healthy people across ages. Whole-study findings and limits: Roughly linear declines in TCR beta diversity per million T cells occurred with age.

Sequencing input: blood. The source is a woman between 55 and 75 years old in good health. The chain uses TRBV7-2 and TRBJ2-3; 7 positions match TRBD1. CDR3 protein: CASMGQPTDTQYF. The DNA of the CDR3 is TGTGCCAGCATGGGACAGCCAACAGATACGCAGTATTTT.